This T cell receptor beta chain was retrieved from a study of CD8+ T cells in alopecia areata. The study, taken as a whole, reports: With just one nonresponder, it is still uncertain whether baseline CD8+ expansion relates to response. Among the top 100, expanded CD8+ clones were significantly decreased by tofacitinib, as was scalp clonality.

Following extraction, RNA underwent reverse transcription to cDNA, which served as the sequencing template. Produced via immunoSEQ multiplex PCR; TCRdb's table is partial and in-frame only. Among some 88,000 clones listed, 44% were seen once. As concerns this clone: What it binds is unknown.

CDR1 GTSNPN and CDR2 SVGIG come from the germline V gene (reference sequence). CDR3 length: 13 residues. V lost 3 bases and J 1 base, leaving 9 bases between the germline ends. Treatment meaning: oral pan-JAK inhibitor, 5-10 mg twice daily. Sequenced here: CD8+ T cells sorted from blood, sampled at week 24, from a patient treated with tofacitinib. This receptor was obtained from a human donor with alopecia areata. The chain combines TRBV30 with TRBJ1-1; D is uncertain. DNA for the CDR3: TGTGCCTGGAGCCCCACAGAGAACACTGAAGCTTTCTTT. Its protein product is CAWSPTENTEAFF. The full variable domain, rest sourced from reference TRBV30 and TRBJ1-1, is SQTIHQWPATLVQPVGSPLSLECTVEGTSNPNLYWYRQAAGRGLQLLFYSVGIGQISSEVPQNLSASRPQDRQFILSSKKLLLSDSGFYLCAWSPTENTEAFFGQGTRLTVV.